Listed below are T cell receptor beta chains from one sample, sequenced in a study of blood T cell repertoires in COVID-19. This table comes from immunoSEQ multiplex PCR, and its TCRdb copy is limited to in-frame clones, with some not included. The data contain hundreds of thousands of clones, around nine tenths of them singletons. Sequenced sample: peripheral blood. The source of these receptors is a man aged 60 to 75 with acute or convalescent COVID-19. Both conserved end residues are part of each CDR3. Each record gives: D gene, J gene, clone size, V gene, CDR3 DNA, CDR3 protein. D genes are given only for firm matches. Where a row states a size, it is once, few, many or the class of an expanded clone; other rows omit it.

>-|TRBJ1-2|-|TRBV2
TGTGCCAGCAGTGAAGCCCGACAGCCCAACTATGGCTACACCTTC
CASSEARQPNYGYTF
>-|TRBJ2-7|-|TRBV3-1/TRBV3-2
TGTGCCAGCAGCCAAGAGAAGGACTTTCGTGAATACGAGCAGTACTTC
CASSQEKDFREYEQYF
>TRBD1|TRBJ2-1|-|TRBV5-1
TGCGCCAGCAGCTTGGCTCGTACAGGGGACAATGAGCAGTTCTTC
CASSLARTGDNEQFF
>TRBD1|TRBJ2-3|-|TRBV19
TGTGCCACCCGGGACAGGGGGGCAGATACGCAGTATTTT
CATRDRGADTQYF
>-|TRBJ2-3|-|TRBV7-6
TGTGCCAGCAGCTTAGGGACGGCGGGGCCATTGGCAGATACGCAGTATTTT
CASSLGTAGPLADTQYF
>TRBD2|TRBJ2-3|-|TRBV19
TGTGCCAGTAGGTCTCATAGCGGGGGAACAGATACGCAGTATTTT
CASRSHSGGTDTQYF
>-|TRBJ1-1|few|TRBV9
TGTGCCAGCAGCGACCCGACAGGTTCGAACACTGAAGCTTTCTTT
CASSDPTGSNTEAFF
>TRBD1|TRBJ1-1|-|TRBV28
TGTGCCATTTCAGGCCTACGGGACAGGGATACTGAAGCTTTCTTT
CAISGLRDRDTEAFF
>-|TRBJ2-5|-|TRBV7-2
TGTGCCAGCCGCCCGGGACTCCAAGAGACCCAGTACTTC
CASRPGLQETQYF
>-|TRBJ2-6|-|TRBV5-4
TGTGCCAGCAGCTGGCAGACAGGAGCTCGCTCTTGGGCCAACGTCCTGACTTTC
CASSWQTGARSWANVLTF
>-|TRBJ2-5|-|TRBV11-2
TGTGCCAGCAGCACCGCCAGGGGGGTCGGGCAAGAGACCCAGTACTTC
CASSTARGVGQETQYF
>TRBD1|TRBJ2-7|-|TRBV5-8
TGTGCCAGCAGCTTGACGGGACAGGGGCAGCAGTACTTC
CASSLTGQGQQYF
>TRBD1|TRBJ2-7|-|TRBV4-1
TGCGCCAGCAGCCAAGATTTCGGGACAGGGTACGAGCAGTACTTC
CASSQDFGTGYEQYF
>-|TRBJ2-2|-|TRBV14
TGTGCCAGCAGCCAAGCCGGAGGGAACACCGGGGAGCTGTTTTTT
CASSQAGGNTGELFF
>-|TRBJ2-7|-|TRBV5-6
TGTGCCAGCAGCTTGGGACAGCGCTACGAGCAGTACTTC
CASSLGQRYEQYF
>TRBD1|TRBJ2-3|-|TRBV9
TGTGCCAGCAGCGAGGGGGCCCCCATGCCTCGCACAGATACGCAGTATTTT
CASSEGAPMPRTDTQYF
>TRBD2|TRBJ2-7|-|TRBV10-1
TGCGCCAGCAGGGTTACTAGCGGGGGCTCAACCTACGAGCAGTACTTC
CASRVTSGGSTYEQYF
>-|TRBJ1-6|-|TRBV19
TGTGCCAGTAGTATAGCGGGTTCACCCCTCCACTTT
CASSIAGSPLHF
>-|TRBJ1-4|-|TRBV7-9
TGTGCCAGCAGCCCGCCCGGGGGGGTAGGGGAAAAACTGTTTTTT
CASSPPGGVGEKLFF
>TRBD2|TRBJ2-7|few|TRBV27
TGTGCCAGCAGTTTTTTAACCCAGGGAGAGCGGGGGAGAGAGCAGTACTTC
CASSFLTQGERGREQYF
>-|TRBJ2-5|once|TRBV10-3
TGTGCCATCGGTAGCGTTGAAGAGACCCAGTACTTC
CAIGSVEETQYF
>-|TRBJ2-3|-|TRBV6-2/TRBV6-3
TGTGCCAGCAGTTATGGATGGGCGGGGGCCTATACAGATACGCAGTATTTT
CASSYGWAGAYTDTQYF
>TRBD2|TRBJ2-7|-|TRBV2
TGTGCCAGCAGTGAGGGCGGGGGGACATACGAGCAGTACTTC
CASSEGGGTYEQYF
>TRBD1|TRBJ2-3|-|TRBV27
TGTGCCAGCAAAAGGGACAGGGGAACAGATACGCAGTATTTT
CASKRDRGTDTQYF
>TRBD1|TRBJ2-5|-|TRBV7-6
TGTGCCAGCAGCTTATACCCCCCCCGGGACAGGGTAGAGGGGACCCAGTACTTC
CASSLYPPRDRVEGTQYF
>-|TRBJ1-1|-|TRBV30
TGTGCCTGGACGAGTTGGCAACCCCAGGCTTGGACTGAAGCTTTCTTT
CAWTSWQPQAWTEAFF
>TRBD1|TRBJ2-7|once|TRBV28
TGTGCCAGCAGATCCACAGGGGGCTCGTCCTACGAGCAGTACTTC
CASRSTGGSSYEQYF
>-|TRBJ1-4|-|TRBV10-1
TGCGCCAGCAGTGAAGCAGGGTCTAATGAAAAACTGTTTTTT
CASSEAGSNEKLFF
>-|TRBJ1-5|-|TRBV19
TGTGCCAGTAGTATAGATCGGCGGGGGGGCAATCAGCCCCAGCATTTT
CASSIDRRGGNQPQHF
>TRBD2|TRBJ2-7|-|TRBV4-1
TGCGCCAGCAGCCCATCAGGGGGACTAGCGGGGCCACCCTACGAGCAGTACTTC
CASSPSGGLAGPPYEQYF
>-|TRBJ2-5|-|TRBV7-2
TGTGCCAGCAGCGGGGCGGCCGCCCAAGAGACCCAGTACTTC
CASSGAAAQETQYF
>TRBD2|TRBJ2-7|few|TRBV28
TGTGCCAGCAGTGGGGCATCGGGGGGATCCTACGAGCAGTACTTC
CASSGASGGSYEQYF
>-|TRBJ1-4|-|TRBV4-2
TGTGCCAGCAGGGGCATAGGGGCGGAGGAAAAACTGTTTTTT
CASRGIGAEEKLFF
>-|TRBJ2-5|-|TRBV6-4
TGTGCCAGCAGTAGGACTTCCGGGGAGACCCAGTACTTC
CASSRTSGETQYF
>-|TRBJ2-7|many|TRBV3-1/TRBV3-2
TGTGCCAGCAGCCAAGATGCAGTCTACGAGCAGTACTTC
CASSQDAVYEQYF
>TRBD2|TRBJ2-7|-|TRBV4-1
TGCGCCAGCAGCCAGGCCGGGACTAGCGGGGGTTCCTACGAGCAGTACTTC
CASSQAGTSGGSYEQYF
>-|TRBJ2-2|-|TRBV5-4
TGTGCCAGCAGCTCGGTACCGAGTACGAACACCGGGGAGCTGTTTTTT
CASSSVPSTNTGELFF
>TRBD1|TRBJ1-5|-|TRBV15
TGTGCCACCAGCAGAGAGACAGGGACCCAGCATTTT
CATSRETGTQHF
>TRBD2|TRBJ2-7|-|TRBV28
TGTGCCAGCAGTTTATTTGGCGGGGGGGCCTACGAGCAGTACTTC
CASSLFGGGAYEQYF
>-|TRBJ1-5|-|TRBV28
TGTGCCAGCAGTTTATTGGGCAGGGGAAATCAGCCCCAGCATTTT
CASSLLGRGNQPQHF
>-|TRBJ2-7|-|TRBV6-1
TGTGCCAGCAGTGAAGCGGGTGCAGGGACCTACGAGCAGTACTTC
CASSEAGAGTYEQYF